The rows below give T cell receptor beta chains drawn from one sample of a study of cytomegalovirus exposure and HLA in healthy donors. Only in-frame clones appear in the TCRdb table, and some are missing; sequencing was by immunoSEQ multiplex PCR. The profile shows 200,000 or so clones, roughly 83% of them singletons. The sequenced material came from PBMCs. Receptors were obtained from a boy between 10 and 17 years old in good health and CMV-seronegative. CDR3s include the opening cysteine and the closing phenylalanine or tryptophan. D genes are given only for firm matches. Rows give clone size only sometimes, using once, few, many, or a class for an expanded clone.

v_gene: TRBV18
abundance: NA
len: 12
j_gene: TRBJ1-5
d_gene: NA
CDR3aa: CASSQGNQPQHF
CDR3nt: TGTGCCAGCTCTCAGGGCAATCAGCCCCAGCATTTT

v_gene: TRBV18
abundance: NA
len: 16
j_gene: TRBJ2-7
d_gene: TRBD1
CDR3aa: CASSPAQGAIAYEQYF
CDR3nt: TGTGCCAGCTCACCTGCTCAGGGGGCGATTGCCTACGAGCAGTACTTC

v_gene: TRBV15
abundance: NA
len: 13
j_gene: TRBJ1-2
d_gene: NA
CDR3aa: CATSRDRIYGYTF
CDR3nt: TGTGCCACCAGCAGGGACAGAATATATGGCTACACCTTC

v_gene: TRBV5-1
abundance: NA
len: 12
j_gene: TRBJ2-3
d_gene: NA
CDR3aa: CASSLPSDTQYF
CDR3nt: TGCGCCAGCAGCTTGCCCTCAGATACGCAGTATTTT

v_gene: TRBV2
abundance: NA
len: 11
j_gene: TRBJ2-7
d_gene: NA
CDR3aa: CASSYSYEQYF
CDR3nt: TGTGCCAGCAGTTACTCCTACGAGCAGTACTTC

v_gene: TRBV6-5
abundance: NA
len: 16
j_gene: TRBJ2-7
d_gene: NA
CDR3aa: CASSSPGLGDGSEQYF
CDR3nt: TGTGCCAGCAGTTCTCCGGGACTGGGCGACGGTAGCGAGCAGTACTTC

v_gene: TRBV14
abundance: few
len: 16
j_gene: TRBJ2-3
d_gene: NA
CDR3aa: CASSQDRKRFPDTQYF
CDR3nt: TGTGCCAGCAGCCAAGATCGCAAACGGTTCCCAGATACGCAGTATTTT

v_gene: TRBV7-9
abundance: NA
len: 14
j_gene: TRBJ2-7
d_gene: NA
CDR3aa: CASSFIGTAGEQYF
CDR3nt: TGTGCCAGCAGCTTTATCGGGACAGCGGGCGAGCAGTACTTC

v_gene: TRBV10-2
abundance: NA
len: 14
j_gene: TRBJ1-2
d_gene: TRBD1
CDR3aa: CASRVTGRMHGYTF
CDR3nt: TGCGCCAGCAGGGTGACAGGGAGGATGCATGGCTACACCTTC

v_gene: TRBV7-6
abundance: NA
len: 14
j_gene: TRBJ1-1
d_gene: NA
CDR3aa: CASSEGHSNTEAFF
CDR3nt: TGTGCCAGCAGCGAGGGACATTCGAACACTGAAGCTTTCTTT

v_gene: TRBV5-6
abundance: NA
len: 14
j_gene: TRBJ2-7
d_gene: NA
CDR3aa: CASSPLGTSLEQYF
CDR3nt: TGTGCCAGCAGCCCCCTGGGGACATCTCTTGAGCAGTACTTC

v_gene: TRBV13
abundance: NA
len: 16
j_gene: TRBJ2-7
d_gene: TRBD2
CDR3aa: CASSSGGGFDPYEQYF
CDR3nt: TGTGCCAGCAGCTCCGGCGGGGGATTTGACCCCTACGAGCAGTACTTC

v_gene: TRBV7-2
abundance: once
len: 15
j_gene: TRBJ1-1
d_gene: TRBD1
CDR3aa: CASSLMITGGLSAFF
CDR3nt: TGTGCCAGCAGCTTAATGATTACAGGGGGCCTTTCGGCTTTCTTT

v_gene: TRBV28
abundance: NA
len: 16
j_gene: TRBJ2-3
d_gene: TRBD2
CDR3aa: CASLRTSGRGTDTQYF
CDR3nt: TGTGCCAGCCTCAGGACTAGCGGGAGGGGCACAGATACGCAGTATTTT

v_gene: TRBV9
abundance: NA
len: 18
j_gene: TRBJ2-2
d_gene: TRBD2
CDR3aa: CASSPHRTSGRDTGELFF
CDR3nt: TGTGCCAGCAGCCCCCATAGGACTAGCGGGAGAGACACCGGGGAGCTGTTTTTT

v_gene: TRBV7-2
abundance: NA
len: 16
j_gene: TRBJ2-2
d_gene: NA
CDR3aa: CASSLRRGLYTGELFF
CDR3nt: TGTGCCAGCAGCTTAAGGAGGGGGCTATACACCGGGGAGCTGTTTTTT

v_gene: TRBV28
abundance: NA
len: 12
j_gene: TRBJ2-7
d_gene: NA
CDR3aa: CATRGSSYEQYF
CDR3nt: TGTGCCACCCGGGGGAGCTCCTACGAGCAGTACTTC

v_gene: TRBV2
abundance: NA
len: 18
j_gene: TRBJ1-4
d_gene: NA
CDR3aa: CASSEGRVSWGANEKLFF
CDR3nt: TGTGCCAGCAGTGAAGGCAGGGTCTCATGGGGGGCTAATGAAAAACTGTTTTTT

v_gene: TRBV30
abundance: NA
len: 15
j_gene: TRBJ1-2
d_gene: NA
CDR3aa: CAWGVDIVDGRGYTF
CDR3nt: TGTGCCTGGGGCGTGGACATAGTAGACGGTCGTGGCTACACCTTC

v_gene: TRBV7-6
abundance: NA
len: 15
j_gene: TRBJ1-1
d_gene: NA
CDR3aa: CASSLGEGMNTEAFF
CDR3nt: TGTGCCAGCAGCTTAGGCGAGGGAATGAACACTGAAGCTTTCTTT

v_gene: TRBV10-3
abundance: NA
len: 16
j_gene: TRBJ1-6
d_gene: NA
CDR3aa: CAISDMIRTPNSPLHF
CDR3nt: TGTGCCATCAGTGATATGATTCGTACTCCGAATTCACCCCTCCACTTT

v_gene: TRBV6-1
abundance: few
len: 14
j_gene: TRBJ1-4
d_gene: NA
CDR3aa: CASSGTSTNEKLFF
CDR3nt: TGTGCCAGCAGTGGCACATCAACTAATGAAAAACTGTTTTTT

v_gene: TRBV11-3
abundance: NA
len: 11
j_gene: TRBJ2-1
d_gene: NA
CDR3aa: CASSSTGKQFF
CDR3nt: TGTGCCAGCAGCTCCACAGGAAAGCAGTTCTTC

v_gene: TRBV5-4
abundance: NA
len: 12
j_gene: TRBJ2-7
d_gene: TRBD1
CDR3aa: CASRRDRDSQYF
CDR3nt: TGTGCCAGCAGACGGGACAGGGATTCTCAGTACTTC

v_gene: TRBV7-8
abundance: NA
len: 15
j_gene: TRBJ1-5
d_gene: TRBD1
CDR3aa: CASSWTGDPNQPQHF
CDR3nt: TGTGCCAGCAGCTGGACAGGGGACCCCAATCAGCCCCAGCATTTT

v_gene: TRBV4-3
abundance: NA
len: 17
j_gene: TRBJ2-3
d_gene: TRBD2
CDR3aa: CASSQDPRGSSTDTQYF
CDR3nt: TGCGCCAGCAGCCAAGATCCGCGGGGGTCTAGCACAGATACGCAGTATTTT